Listed here are 12 T cell receptor beta chains from one sample, sequenced in a study of tumor and adjacent non-tumor tissue in lung cancer. Three rounds of nested PCR, following a modified ARM-PCR protocol, produced the TCRbeta library. TCRdb processed the multiplex PCR reads anew with MiXCR; each CDR3 protein has one entry. The table has about 66,000 distinct CDR3 sequences, around 78% seen once. This sample's RNA came from whole unsorted tissue. What was sequenced was lung tumor tissue. Receptor source: a man in his sixties with non-small cell lung cancer.

The J gene is TRBJ2-1, the V gene TRBV20-1; 13 bases are shared with TRBD2. The junction had 11 bases not matched to a gene; V was cut back by 7 bases and J by 8 bases. CDR1 and CDR2 from the germline V gene are DFQATT and SNEGSKA (reference sequence). The CDR3 length is 15 residues. The CDR3 spells CSDATGTSGIDEQFF. DNA for the CDR3: TGCAGTGACGCGACCGGGACTAGCGGGATAGATGAGCAGTTCTTC.

This clonotype occurred once. The junction departs from the called germline gene at one end, perhaps through a read error. The CDR3 loop reads CIVETGGTNEKLFF. For the CDR3, the DNA is TGTATCGTGGAGACCGGGGGGACTAATGAAAAACTGTTTTTT. This chain joins TRBV29-1 and TRBJ1-4; D possibly corresponds to TRBD1 (5 bases). Germline loops: CDR1 SQVTM, CDR2 ANQGSEA. The CDR3 runs 14 residues.

This clonotype was seen a few times. V usage is TRBV28 and J usage is TRBJ1-5; 9 nucleotides match TRBD1. Germline CDR1 and CDR2: MDHEN and SYDVKM. The CDR3 extends over 14 amino acids. Losses at the gene ends were 6 bases for V and 4 bases for J; bases not matched to a gene: 4. For the CDR3, the DNA is TGTGCCAGCAGGGGGGACAGGGAAAATCAGCCCCAGCATTTT. It encodes CASRGDRENQPQHF.

Points on this clonotype: The junction departs from germline at one end; a sequencing error may be responsible. The chain couples TRBV20-1 to TRBJ2-1, with a weak D call TRBD2 (6 bases). The CDR3 covers 12 residues. Per germline, CDR1 DFQATT and CDR2 SNEGSKA (reference sequence). The CDR3 DNA sequence: TGCAATCCTAGGGGACTGAACAATGGGCAGTTCTTC. It specifies CNPRGLNNGQFF.

As to this clonotype: The CDR3 ends on some other residue instead of the conserved phenylalanine or tryptophan, so this is likely a read error. The rearrangement uses TRBV29-1 and TRBJ1-2; D is unresolved. Germline V gene lookup returns CDR1 SQVTM and CDR2 ANQGSEA. CDR3 length: 12 residues. CDR3 loop: CIIAEGNYGYTS. The CDR3 DNA is TGCATCATTGCAGAGGGTAACTATGGCTACACCTCC.

Points on this clonotype: An end of the junction differs from the germline gene, which may be a read error. This chain connects TRBV6-5 to TRBJ1-2; 8 bases agree with TRBD1. CDR3 length: 17 residues. From germline, CDR1 is MNHEY and CDR2 SVGAGI. CDR3 region: CASSSSHRGTASYGYTF. DNA of the CDR3: TGTGCCAGCAGTTCATCGCACAGGGGGACTGCTAGCTATGGTTACACCTTC.

A remark on this clonotype: A junction boundary mismatches the germline segment, possibly from a read error. The genes are TRBV20-1 and TRBJ2-2; no clear D gene. The CDR3 is made up of 15 amino acids. Germline CDR1 DFQATT, CDR2 SNEGSKA (reference sequence). CDR3 region: CSARKPGLGTGELFF. The CDR3 DNA reads TGTAGTGCTAGGAAGCCTGGGCTGGGGACCGGGGAGCTGTTTTTT.

This clonotype appeared once. This is likely a read error, given that the CDR3 carries no conserved phenylalanine or tryptophan at its end. This chain uses TRBV20-1 with TRBJ2-7; the match to TRBD1 covers 10 bases. Germline CDR1 is DFQATT and CDR2 is SNEGSKA (reference sequence). Trimming cost V 4 bases and J 7 bases; bases outside gene matches: 16. CDR3 length: 16 residues. The DNA for the CDR3 is TGCAGTGCTACCTCGCTCCGGGACAGGGGTTGGGATGAGCAGTACTCC. It yields the protein CSATSLRDRGWDEQYS.

The chain carries TRBV6-6 and TRBJ2-1; D gene ambiguous. This CDR3 has 16 amino acids. Germline CDR1 MNHNY, CDR2 SVGAGI (reference sequence). Between the trimmed V and J ends, which lost 0 bases and 10 bases, there was a span of 19 bases. The CDR3 sequence is CASSYSNSAPSLEQFF. In DNA form, the CDR3 reads TGTGCCAGCAGTTACTCTAATTCTGCGCCGAGCCTCGAGCAGTTCTTC.

This clonotype was counted only a few times. The chain recombines TRBV7-9 with TRBJ1-4, with 7 bases matching TRBD1. CDR3 size: 14 residues. Trimming took 2 bases from V and 8 from J; bases not matched to a gene: 5. Germline CDR1 SEHNR, CDR2 FQNEAQ (reference sequence). In DNA form, the CDR3 reads TGTGCCAGCAGCTTAATAGGGGGCCTGGAAAAACTGTTTTTT. Translated, it gives CASSLIGGLEKLFF.

Note on this clonotype: This could be a read error, since a much larger clone is one nucleotide away. The chain carries TRBV5-4 and TRBJ2-1; 7 bases line up with TRBD1. J gave up 7 bases and V 6 bases, and 7 bases lay outside the gene matches. Germline assignment: CDR1 SGHNT and CDR2 YYREEE (reference sequence). The CDR3 consists of 13 residues. This CDR3 is CASTLQGRNEQFF. The CDR3 bases are TGTGCCAGCACCTTACAGGGGCGAAATGAGCAGTTCTTC.

The chain combines TRBV12-3 or TRBV12-4 with TRBJ2-3; 9 nucleotides line up with TRBD2. After removal of 3 bases from V and 2 bases from J, the junction contained 9 bases not matched to a gene. The CDR3 consists of 17 residues. The CDR3 region has the DNA TGTGCCAGCAGTTTTTATACACTAGCGGGCTTCACAGATACGCAGTATTTT. It encodes CASSFYTLAGFTDTQYF.